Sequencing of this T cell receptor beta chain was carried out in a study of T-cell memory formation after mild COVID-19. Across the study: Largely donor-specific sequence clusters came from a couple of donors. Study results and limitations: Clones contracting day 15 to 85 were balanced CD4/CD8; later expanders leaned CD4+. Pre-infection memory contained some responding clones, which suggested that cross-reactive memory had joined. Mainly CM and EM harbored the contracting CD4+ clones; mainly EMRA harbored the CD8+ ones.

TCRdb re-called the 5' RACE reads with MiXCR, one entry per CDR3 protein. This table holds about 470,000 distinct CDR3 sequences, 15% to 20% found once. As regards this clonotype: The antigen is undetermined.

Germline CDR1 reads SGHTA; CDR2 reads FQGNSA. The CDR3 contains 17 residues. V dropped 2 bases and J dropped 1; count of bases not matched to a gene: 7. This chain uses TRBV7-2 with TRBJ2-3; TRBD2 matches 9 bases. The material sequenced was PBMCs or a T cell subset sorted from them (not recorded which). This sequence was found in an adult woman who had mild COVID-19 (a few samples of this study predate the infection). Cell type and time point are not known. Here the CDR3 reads CASSLLAGITGTDTQYF. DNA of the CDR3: TGTGCCAGCAGCTTACTAGCGGGAATTACTGGCACAGATACGCAGTATTTT. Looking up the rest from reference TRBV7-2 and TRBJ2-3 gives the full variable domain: GAGVSQSPSNKVTEKGKDVELRCDPISGHTALYWYRQSLGQGLEFLIYFQGNSAPDKSGLPSDRFSAERTGGSVSTLTIQRTQQEDSAVYLCASSLLAGITGTDTQYFGPGTRLTVL.